The text below deals with one T cell receptor beta chain. The data were obtained in a study of cytomegalovirus exposure and HLA in healthy donors. It was with 60 Vbeta and 13 Jbeta primers that the PCR ran. The protocol was immunoSEQ multiplex PCR, while the TCRdb copy is restricted to in-frame clones and leaves out a portion. This table has 95,000 or so clones, around three quarters appearing once. The CDR3 consists of 16 residues. V dropped 3 bases and J dropped 2; count of bases not matched to a gene: 7. The germline gives CDR1 MDHEN, CDR2 SYDVKM. The chain uses TRBV28 and TRBJ2-3; 8 positions agree with TRBD2. This clonotype was obtained from a woman in her 50s in good health and CMV-seropositive. Sequences were obtained from PBMCs. In nucleotides, the CDR3 is TGTGCCAGCAGTTTTCACATAGCGGGATTCACAGATACGCAGTATTTT. The encoded protein is CASSFHIAGFTDTQYF. The whole variable domain, remainder taken from reference TRBV28 and TRBJ2-3, is DVKVTQSSRYLVKRTGEKVFLECVQDMDHENMFWYRQDPGLGLRLIYFSYDVKMKEKGDIPEGYSVSREKKERFSLILESASTNQTSMYLCASSFHIAGFTDTQYFGPGTRLTVL.